A single T cell receptor beta chain is shown here with its context. This receptor's antigen is unknown. Base quality data are lacking; no much larger clone is found one base away. V is cut by 4 bases and J by 1 base, and the space between the germline ends is 12 bases. Measured from the cysteine to the phenylalanine, the CDR3 is 15 residues long. Only CDR3 DNA is held: 45 bases, read in frame from base 1. According to the germline V gene (reference sequence), CDR1 reads LNHDA and CDR2 reads SQIVND. The sample originates from a study of blood T cell repertoires in COVID-19 (dated by TCRdb to 2018 to 2020). Some background on the complete study: Collaborator samples came from the United States, Italy and Spain and covered acute and convalescent phases of COVID-19. The material from the prospective study consisted of cDNA or gDNA derived from T cells, B-cell-depleted T cells, or PBMCs. Subjects who had been exposed to COVID-19, were actively infected with it, or had recovered from it provided the deeply sampled blood TCRbeta repertoires that made up the dataset. A freely available public database, intended as a resource for researchers studying the immune response to SARS-CoV-2, is where the repertoires were released. Samples came from the ongoing ImmuneRACE study (first 160 participants) plus 1,254 subjects from 6 global collaborators. The sample metadata nearly always contained a de-identified subject ID, COVID-19 status, age in years and sex. Where HLA class I and class II types were available, the types were taken from metadata supplied by the sample provider, not from assay-based typing.

Study-wide findings and limitations: How much clinical and demographic metadata was included differed by source and by participant, and the metadata was provided uncurated.

One collaborating source in Seattle enrolled patients during active infection and followed them longitudinally through the course of disease. Collaborating institutions collected whole blood in K2EDTA tubes following their own protocols. For TCRbeta analysis, collaborators shipped samples in one of three forms: frozen whole blood, isolated PBMCs, or DNA extracted from either of those sample types. The immunoSEQ Assay, a bias-controlled multiplex PCR, was used to amplify TCRbeta CDR3 regions from genomic DNA. The paper's processing steps were these. The number of nucleated cells in each sample was estimated from the amplification of reference gene primers within the assay. To quantify the absolute abundance of each unique TCRbeta CDR3 rearrangement, sequence reads were collapsed and filtered. For each sample, productive Simpson clonality was calculated as the square root of Simpson's diversity index over productive rearrangements. TCRdb obtained this table from immuneACCESS and retained in-frame rearrangements with V and J assigned. These tables miss some clones; where compared with another copy, unresolved V genes account for less than half of the shortfall, and the remainder is unexplained. The V and J calls and clone size are taken from that table; D and trimming were inferred from the DNA. The sample data list 250,000 to 300,000 clones, and 85% to 90% of these were observed just once. The top ten constitute approximately 5.1% of the sample.

Sequencing was carried out using peripheral blood. Here the chain combines TRBV19 and TRBJ2-3; TRBD1 could be the D gene, as 5 bases match. The clonotype originates from a woman aged 55-70 years with COVID-19, enrolled during active disease. CDR3 reads: CASSRQIPGTDTQYF. The DNA sequence follows: TGTGCCAGTAGTAGACAGATACCGGGCACAGATACGCAGTATTTT.